This passage covers 15 T cell receptor beta chains from one sample sequenced in a study of blood T cell repertoires in COVID-19. Assay: immunoSEQ multiplex PCR; the TCRdb copy retains only in-frame clones and omits some. The profile shows 150,000 to 200,000 clones, approximately 87% of them singletons. The sequenced material came from peripheral blood. All receptors derive from a woman in her seventies with COVID-19, enrolled during active disease.

This clone was counted between two and nine times. The V gene is TRBV18, the J gene TRBJ2-5, with a tentative D call TRBD2 (6 bases). Germline V CDR1 and CDR2: KGHSH, LQKENI. This CDR3 has 13 amino acids. V was trimmed by 2 bases and J by 2 bases, leaving 6 bases between them. The CDR3, as DNA: TGTGCCAGCTCACCAGCGGGACAAGAGACCCAGTACTTC. Residues: CASSPAGQETQYF.

The CDR3 spells CASSYRSGFYNEQFF. CDR3 coding DNA: TGTGCCAGCAGTTACCGCAGCGGGTTCTACAATGAGCAGTTCTTC. The gene calls are TRBV6-5 and TRBJ2-1, with TRBD2 as a possible D gene (6 bases). Between the trimmed V and J ends, which lost 2 bases and 3 bases, there was a span of 11 bases. The CDR3 length is 15 residues. From germline, CDR1 is MNHEY and CDR2 SVGAGI.

V gene TRBV10-2 combines with J gene TRBJ2-1; D might be TRBD2 (6 bases). Germline CDR1 WSHSY, CDR2 SAAADI. Trimming stripped 2 bases from V and 4 bases from J, with 12 bases between. CDR3 length equals 15 residues. The CDR3: CASSERRTTYNEQFF. The CDR3 nucleotides read TGCGCCAGCAGTGAGAGGCGGACTACTTACAATGAGCAGTTCTTC.

The V call is TRBV5-3, the J call TRBJ1-1; D gene unclear. TRBV5-3 is an open reading frame whose function is uncertain. The CDR3 sequence is 12 residues long. V gave up 5 bases and J gave up 1 base, with 6 bases separating them. The CDR3 DNA reads as TGTGCCAGAAGGAACGGGAACACTGAAGCTTTCTTT. Encoded protein: CARRNGNTEAFF.

On this clone: The junction and the germline gene differ at one end; a read error may be behind it. The chain has TRBV7-7 and TRBJ2-1; 13 bases are a match to TRBD2. Germline V gene lookup returns CDR1 SSHAT and CDR2 FNYEAQ (reference sequence). The CDR3 is made up of 16 amino acids. CDR3 nucleotide sequence: TGTGCTAGCAGCTTAGGACTAGCGGGAGTAAGGAATGAGCAGTTCTTC. Translation gives CASSLGLAGVRNEQFF.

This clone has just one count. V and J are TRBV6-2 or TRBV6-3 and TRBJ2-7; D might be TRBD2 (7 bases). The germline V gene encodes CDR1 MNHEY and CDR2 SVGEGT. This CDR3 has 18 amino acids. Trimming removed 0 bases from V and 7 bases from J, with 25 bases in between. The CDR3 is CASSYSVLTGGLLLEQYF. For the CDR3, the DNA is TGTGCCAGCAGTTACTCGGTTTTAACGGGGGGCTTACTTCTGGAGCAGTACTTC.

The CDR3 bases are TGTGCCAGCAGTTCCATTGGGACTAGCGGGAGGGCCCTGAATGAGCAGTTCTTC. This encodes CASSSIGTSGRALNEQFF. The chain joins TRBV27 to TRBJ2-1, with 16 bases identical to TRBD2. CDR1 MNHEY and CDR2 SMNVEV come from the germline V gene (reference sequence). V trimming: 4 bases; J trimming: 7 bases; junction bases outside the gene matches: 10. The CDR3 totals 18 residues.

This clone was observed a single time. The chain links TRBV5-1 to TRBJ2-2; 8 nucleotides agree with TRBD2. Germline CDR1 SGHRS, CDR2 YFSETQ. J gave up 5 bases and V 3 bases, and 15 bases lay outside the gene matches. CDR3 length: 18 residues. The CDR3 DNA reads as TGCGCCAGCAGCTACAACCCTACTAGCGGCAAAGATACCGGGGAGCTGTTTTTT. Protein: CASSYNPTSGKDTGELFF. Filled out from reference TRBV5-1 and TRBJ2-2, the complete variable domain reads KAGVTQTPRYLIKTRGQQVTLSCSPISGHRSVSWYQQTPGQGLQFLFEYFSETQRNKGNFPGRFSGRQFSNSRSEMNVSTLELGDSALYLCASSYNPTSGKDTGELFFGEGSRLTVL.

This chain uses TRBV6-4 with TRBJ1-1; D possibly corresponds to TRBD1 (6 bases). Deletions cut 5 bases from V and 11 bases from J, with 18 bases between. This CDR3 has 13 amino acids. Germline-derived CDR1 and CDR2 are MRHNA and SNTAGT. CDR3 in DNA: TGTGCCAGCAGTCCGACAGGACGGGAAGGCGCTTTCTTT. Translation: CASSPTGREGAFF.

This chain links TRBV7-6 with TRBJ2-5; D might be TRBD2 (5 bases). The V end was cut by 5 bases, the J end by 7 bases, with 17 bases between. CDR1 and CDR2 (germline): SGHVS, FNYEAQ. The CDR3 is made up of 14 amino acids. DNA of the CDR3: TGTGCCAGCAGCCCGCCGGACCGGGGAACGACCCAGTACTTC. This sequence encodes CASSPPDRGTTQYF.

Here the CDR3 DNA reads TGTGCCAGTAGTATCGTAATAGCGACCGGGGAGCTGTTTTTT. Its translation: CASSIVIATGELFF. The rearrangement joins TRBV19 to TRBJ2-2; perhaps TRBD2 as D (5 bases). Trimming removed 3 bases from V and 5 bases from J, with 10 bases in between. CDR1 and CDR2 from the germline V gene are LNHDA and SQIVND (reference sequence). This CDR3 region has 14 residues.

The chain employs TRBV30 and TRBJ1-4, with TRBD1 as a possible D gene (5 bases). Between the trimmed V and J ends, which lost 0 bases and 7 bases, there was a span of 12 bases. The CDR3 contains 14 residues. Germline CDR1 is GTSNPN and CDR2 is SVGIG (reference sequence). The CDR3 bases are TGTGCCTGGAGTGTATTTGAAAGGGGTGAAAAACTGTTTTTT. Translation gives CAWSVFERGEKLFF. Based on the CDR3 plus reference TRBV30 and TRBJ1-4, the full variable domain is SQTIHQWPATLVQPVGSPLSLECTVEGTSNPNLYWYRQAAGRGLQLLFYSVGIGQISSEVPQNLSASRPQDRQFILSSKKLLLSDSGFYLCAWSVFERGEKLFFGSGTQLSVL.

The sample holds a few counts of this clone. V usage is TRBV5-1 and J usage is TRBJ1-4, with D unclear. Germline CDR1 reads SGHRS; CDR2 reads YFSETQ. Trimming removed 0 bases at V and 7 bases at J, with 19 bases between. The CDR3 covers 17 residues. The DNA of the CDR3 is TGCGCCAGCAGCTTGGGGGTTACTACCCAAGGTGGTGAAAAACTGTTTTTT. Translation gives CASSLGVTTQGGEKLFF.

The rearrangement links TRBV7-9 to TRBJ2-4; D gene uncertain. Looked up from germline, CDR1 is SEHNR and CDR2 is FQNEAQ (reference sequence). CDR3 length: 16 residues. The germline V and J ends were trimmed by 6 bases and 3 bases, with 18 bases remaining between them. DNA of the CDR3: TGTGCCAGCAGTCCAAGTGGAGAGAGTGGCAAAAACATTCAGTACTTC. Protein product: CASSPSGESGKNIQYF. Together with reference TRBV7-9 and TRBJ2-4, the CDR3 gives the full variable domain: DTGVSQNPRHKITKRGQNVTFRCDPISEHNRLYWYRQTLGQGPEFLTYFQNEAQLEKSRLLSDRFSAERPKGSFSTLEIQRTEQGDSAMYLCASSPSGESGKNIQYFGAGTRLSVL.

The rearrangement uses TRBV6-6 and TRBJ1-6; D uncertain. With 2 bases removed from V and 6 bases from J, the gap between germline ends came to 8 bases. The CDR3 length is 14 residues. Germline V gives CDR1 MNHNY, CDR2 SVGAGI (reference sequence). The DNA for the CDR3 is TGTGCCAGCAGTTACGCCGACTCTAATTCACCCCTCCACTTT. This sequence encodes CASSYADSNSPLHF.